This T cell receptor (beta chain) was observed in a study of T cells in localized non-small cell lung cancer. Study outcomes and limitations: Uninvolved neighboring lung showed the greatest T cell clonality, exceeding tumor. Median approximately 61 top-100 tumor clones were shared with paired adjacent lung. Patients showing higher blood T cell density tended to see longer overall survival. The tumor had only one region sequenced, so heterogeneity remains possible.

This clone occurred once. Its antigen remains unidentified. TCRdb's table, derived via immunoSEQ multiplex PCR, lists solely in-frame clones and lacks some. The sample includes 35,000 to 45,000 clones, roughly nine tenths of them seen just once. Germline-derived CDR1 and CDR2 are KGHSH and LQKENI. The V and J ends lost 0 bases and 4 bases respectively, with 12 bases between them. The CDR3 is 15 residues long. The genes are TRBV18 and TRBJ2-5, with a possible D match to TRBD2 (6 bases). This sample comprised peripheral blood, obtained before any cancer treatment. The source is a female donor at least 60 years old with stage I lung adenocarcinoma. DNA for the CDR3: TGTGCCAGCTCACCACCGGGCCTGCGGGGAGAGACCCAGTACTTC. Translating it yields CASSPPGLRGETQYF.